This T cell receptor beta chain was captured by sequencing in a study of CD8 T cells in Susac syndrome. The RNA input was 0.5 to 1 ug, and it was reverse transcribed with random hexamers. TCRdb reprocessed the immunoSEQ multiplex PCR reads with MiXCR, giving one entry per CDR3 protein. The sample records approximately 180,000 distinct CDR3 sequences, approximately 95% being singletons. The CDR3 totals 14 residues. V lost 6 bases to trimming and J lost 2 bases, with 12 bases between them. Germline V gene lookup returns CDR1 MGHDK and CDR2 SYGVNS. Sequencing targeted TCR beta in T cells from blood (CD8+ and CD4+). Control patients had untreated stable or active relapsing-remitting multiple sclerosis by revised McDonald criteria.

Material for sequencing was CD4+ T cells from PBMCs. The chain combines TRBV25-1 with TRBJ2-3; D remains unclear. This clonotype was obtained from a human donor with multiple sclerosis. The CDR3 region is CASRGRGVTDTQYF. DNA of the CDR3: TGTGCCAGCAGAGGCAGAGGCGTCACAGATACGCAGTATTTT.